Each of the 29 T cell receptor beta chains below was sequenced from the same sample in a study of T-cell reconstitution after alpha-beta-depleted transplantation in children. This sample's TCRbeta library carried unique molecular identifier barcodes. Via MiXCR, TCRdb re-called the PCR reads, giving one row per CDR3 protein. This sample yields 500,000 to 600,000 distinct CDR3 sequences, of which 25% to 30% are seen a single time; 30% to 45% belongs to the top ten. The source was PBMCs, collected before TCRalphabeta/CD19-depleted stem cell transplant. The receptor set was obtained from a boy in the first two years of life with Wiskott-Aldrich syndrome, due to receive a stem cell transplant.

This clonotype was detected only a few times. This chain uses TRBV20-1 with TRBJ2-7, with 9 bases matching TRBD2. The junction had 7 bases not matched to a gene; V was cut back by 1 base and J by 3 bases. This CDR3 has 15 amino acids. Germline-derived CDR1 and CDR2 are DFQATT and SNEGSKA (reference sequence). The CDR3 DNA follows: TGCAGTGCTAGAGGGCTGCGGGAGGGCCTCTACGAGCAGTACTTC. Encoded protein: CSARGLREGLYEQYF.

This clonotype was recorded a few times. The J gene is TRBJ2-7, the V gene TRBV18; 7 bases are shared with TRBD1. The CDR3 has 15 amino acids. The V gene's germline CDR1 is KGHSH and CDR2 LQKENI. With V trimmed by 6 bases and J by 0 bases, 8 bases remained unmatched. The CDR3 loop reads CASSQDRAVSYEQYF. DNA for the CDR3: TGTGCCAGCTCCCAAGACAGGGCCGTCTCCTACGAGCAGTACTTC.

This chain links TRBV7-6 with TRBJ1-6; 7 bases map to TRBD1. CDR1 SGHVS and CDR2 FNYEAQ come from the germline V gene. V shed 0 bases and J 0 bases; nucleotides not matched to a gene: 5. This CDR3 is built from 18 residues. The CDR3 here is CASSLAEDRSSYNSPLHF. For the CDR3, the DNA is TGTGCCAGCAGCTTAGCTGAGGACAGGAGCTCCTATAATTCACCCCTCCACTTT.

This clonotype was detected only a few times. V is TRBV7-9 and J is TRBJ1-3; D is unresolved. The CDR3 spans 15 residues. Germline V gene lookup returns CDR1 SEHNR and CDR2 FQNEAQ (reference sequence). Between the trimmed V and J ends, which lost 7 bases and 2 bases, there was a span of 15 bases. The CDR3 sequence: CASTLAPTAGNTIYF. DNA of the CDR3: TGTGCCAGCACCCTTGCCCCCACGGCTGGAAACACCATATATTTT.

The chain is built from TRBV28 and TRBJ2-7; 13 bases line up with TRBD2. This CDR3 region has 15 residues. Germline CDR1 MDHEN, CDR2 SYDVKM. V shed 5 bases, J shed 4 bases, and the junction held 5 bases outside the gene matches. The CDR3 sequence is CASSPGTSGKYEQYF. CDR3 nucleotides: TGTGCCAGCAGTCCCGGGACTAGCGGGAAATACGAGCAGTACTTC.

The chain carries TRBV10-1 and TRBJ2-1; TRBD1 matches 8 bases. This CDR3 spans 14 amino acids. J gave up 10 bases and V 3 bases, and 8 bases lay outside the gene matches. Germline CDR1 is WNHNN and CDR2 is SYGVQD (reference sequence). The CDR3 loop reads CASSDGAGGLEQFF. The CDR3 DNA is TGCGCCAGCAGTGATGGGGCAGGGGGCCTAGAGCAGTTCTTC.

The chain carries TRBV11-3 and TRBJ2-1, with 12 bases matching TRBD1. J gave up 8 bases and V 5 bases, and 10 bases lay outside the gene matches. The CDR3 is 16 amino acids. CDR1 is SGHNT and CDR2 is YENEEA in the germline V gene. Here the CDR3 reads CASSRGQGARGYEQFF. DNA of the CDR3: TGTGCCAGCAGCAGGGGACAGGGGGCGCGGGGGTATGAGCAGTTCTTC.

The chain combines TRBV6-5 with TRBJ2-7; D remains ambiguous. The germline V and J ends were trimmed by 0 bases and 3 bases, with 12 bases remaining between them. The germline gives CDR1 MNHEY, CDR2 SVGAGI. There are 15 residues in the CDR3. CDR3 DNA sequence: TGTGCCAGCAGTTACTCTGGATTTAACCGCTACGAGCAGTACTTC. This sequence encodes CASSYSGFNRYEQYF.

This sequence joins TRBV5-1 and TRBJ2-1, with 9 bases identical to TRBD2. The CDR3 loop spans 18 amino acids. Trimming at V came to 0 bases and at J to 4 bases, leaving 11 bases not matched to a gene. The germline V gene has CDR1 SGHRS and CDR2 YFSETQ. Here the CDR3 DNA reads TGCGCCAGCAGCTTGGACCGGACTAGCGTTCTAAGGTACAATGAGCAGTTCTTC. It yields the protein CASSLDRTSVLRYNEQFF.

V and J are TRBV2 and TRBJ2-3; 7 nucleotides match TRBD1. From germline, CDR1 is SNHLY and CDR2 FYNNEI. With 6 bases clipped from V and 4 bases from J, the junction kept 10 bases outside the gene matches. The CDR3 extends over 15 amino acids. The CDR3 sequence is CASSERTGSADTQYF. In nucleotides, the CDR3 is TGTGCCAGCAGCGAAAGGACAGGATCCGCAGATACGCAGTATTTT.

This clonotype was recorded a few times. CDR3 amino acids: CSAVAGGIAYEQYF. The CDR3 bases are TGCAGTGCCGTAGCGGGGGGAATTGCCTACGAGCAGTACTTC. The rearrangement uses TRBV20-1 and TRBJ2-7; 10 bases are a match to TRBD2. Per germline, CDR1 DFQATT and CDR2 SNEGSKA (reference sequence). This CDR3 region has 14 residues. V shed 6 bases, J shed 2 bases, and the junction held 7 bases outside the gene matches.

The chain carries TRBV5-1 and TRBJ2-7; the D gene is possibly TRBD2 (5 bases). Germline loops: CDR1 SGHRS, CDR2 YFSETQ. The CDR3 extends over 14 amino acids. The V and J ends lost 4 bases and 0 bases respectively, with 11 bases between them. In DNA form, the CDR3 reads TGCGCCAGCAGCCCGACCGGGGACTCCTACGAGCAGTACTTC. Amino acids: CASSPTGDSYEQYF.

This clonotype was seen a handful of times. The CDR3 reads CASSSFGLNQPQHF. As DNA, the CDR3 is TGTGCCAGCAGCTCCTTTGGGCTGAATCAGCCCCAGCATTTT. The chain recombines TRBV7-8 with TRBJ1-5; no clear D. Trimming took off 4 bases at V and 4 bases at J, with 11 bases between the two ends. CDR1 is SGHVS, CDR2 FQNEAQ, per germline. CDR3 length: 14 residues.

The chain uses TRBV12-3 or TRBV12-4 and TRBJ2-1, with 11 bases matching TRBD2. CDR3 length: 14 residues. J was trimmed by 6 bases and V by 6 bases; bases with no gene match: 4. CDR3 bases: TGTGCCAGCAGCCGACTAGCGGGAATCAATGAGCAGTTCTTC. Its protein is CASSRLAGINEQFF.

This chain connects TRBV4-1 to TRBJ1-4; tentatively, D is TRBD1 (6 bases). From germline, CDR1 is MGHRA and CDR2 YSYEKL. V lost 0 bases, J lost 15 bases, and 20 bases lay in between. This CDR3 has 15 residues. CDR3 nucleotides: TGCGCCAGCAGCCAAGATGGCGGGGGCGCAGAAATAGTGTTTTTT. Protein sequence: CASSQDGGGAEIVFF.

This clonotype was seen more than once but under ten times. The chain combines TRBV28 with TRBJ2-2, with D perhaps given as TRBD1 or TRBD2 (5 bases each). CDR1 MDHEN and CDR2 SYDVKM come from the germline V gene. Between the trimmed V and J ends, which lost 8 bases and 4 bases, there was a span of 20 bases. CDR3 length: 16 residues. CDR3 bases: TGTGCCAGCGGGGACCAGTCGGGGCTGGGCACCGGGGAGCTGTTTTTT. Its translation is CASGDQSGLGTGELFF.

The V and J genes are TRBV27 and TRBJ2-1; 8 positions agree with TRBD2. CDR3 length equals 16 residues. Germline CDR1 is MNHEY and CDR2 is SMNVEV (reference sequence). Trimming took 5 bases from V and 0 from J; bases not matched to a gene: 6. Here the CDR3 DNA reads TGTGCCAGCAGTATGACTAGCGTAAGCTCCTACAATGAGCAGTTCTTC. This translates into CASSMTSVSSYNEQFF.

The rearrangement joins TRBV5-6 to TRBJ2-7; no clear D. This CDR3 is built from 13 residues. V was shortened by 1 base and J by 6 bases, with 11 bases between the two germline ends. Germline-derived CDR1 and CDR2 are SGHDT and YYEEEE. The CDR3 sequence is CASSLSATVEQYF. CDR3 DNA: TGTGCCAGCAGCTTGTCGGCCACCGTCGAGCAGTACTTC.

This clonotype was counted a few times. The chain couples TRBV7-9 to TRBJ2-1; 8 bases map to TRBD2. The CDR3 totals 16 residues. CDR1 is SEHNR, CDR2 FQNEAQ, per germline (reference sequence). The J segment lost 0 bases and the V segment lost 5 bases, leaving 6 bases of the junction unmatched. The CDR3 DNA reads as TGTGCCAGCAGCCCGGGAGGGTTTAGCTCCTACAATGAGCAGTTCTTC. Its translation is CASSPGGFSSYNEQFF.

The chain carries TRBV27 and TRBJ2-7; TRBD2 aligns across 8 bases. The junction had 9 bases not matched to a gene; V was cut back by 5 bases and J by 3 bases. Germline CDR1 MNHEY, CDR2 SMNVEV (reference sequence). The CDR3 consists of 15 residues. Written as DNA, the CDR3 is TGTGCCAGCAGTACAGCGGGAGCGCCCGGCTACGAGCAGTACTTC. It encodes CASSTAGAPGYEQYF.

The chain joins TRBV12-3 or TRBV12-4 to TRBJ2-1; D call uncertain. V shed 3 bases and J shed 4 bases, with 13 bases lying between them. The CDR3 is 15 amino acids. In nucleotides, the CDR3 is TGTGCCAGCAGTTTTCTGGGCGGCAATTACAATGAGCAGTTCTTC. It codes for CASSFLGGNYNEQFF.

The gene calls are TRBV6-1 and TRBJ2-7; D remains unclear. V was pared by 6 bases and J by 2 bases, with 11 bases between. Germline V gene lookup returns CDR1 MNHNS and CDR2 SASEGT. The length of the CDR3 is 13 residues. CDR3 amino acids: CASSSTVTYEQYF. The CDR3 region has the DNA TGTGCCAGCAGCTCGACGGTAACCTACGAGCAGTACTTC.

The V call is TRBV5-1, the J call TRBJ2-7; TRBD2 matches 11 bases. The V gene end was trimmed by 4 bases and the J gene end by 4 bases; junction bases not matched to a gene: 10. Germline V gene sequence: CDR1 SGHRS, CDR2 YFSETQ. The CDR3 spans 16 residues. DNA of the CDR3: TGCGCCAGCAGCCCATTTACTAGCGGGAGAGCTTACGAGCAGTACTTC. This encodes CASSPFTSGRAYEQYF.

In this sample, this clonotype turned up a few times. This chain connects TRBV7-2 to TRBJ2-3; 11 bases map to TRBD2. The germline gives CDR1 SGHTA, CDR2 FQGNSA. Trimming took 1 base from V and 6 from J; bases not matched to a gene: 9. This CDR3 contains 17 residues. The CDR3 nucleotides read TGTGCCAGCAGCTTAGTTGGGTTGGGACTAGCGGTGGATACGCAGTATTTT. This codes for CASSLVGLGLAVDTQYF.

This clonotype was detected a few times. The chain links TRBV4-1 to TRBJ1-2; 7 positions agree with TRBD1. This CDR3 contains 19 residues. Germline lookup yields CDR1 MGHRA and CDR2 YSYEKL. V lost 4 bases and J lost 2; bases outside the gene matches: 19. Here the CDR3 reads CASSPYGQARRAVNYGYTF. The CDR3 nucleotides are TGCGCCAGCAGCCCATACGGACAGGCTAGGAGGGCGGTAAACTATGGCTACACCTTC.

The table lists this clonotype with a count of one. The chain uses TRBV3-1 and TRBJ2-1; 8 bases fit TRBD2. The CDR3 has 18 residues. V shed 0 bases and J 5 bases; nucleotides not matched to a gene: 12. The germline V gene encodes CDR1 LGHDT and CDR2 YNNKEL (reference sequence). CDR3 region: CASSQEIKGLDRHNEQFF. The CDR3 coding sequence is TGTGCCAGCAGCCAAGAAATAAAGGGACTAGATAGACACAATGAGCAGTTCTTC.

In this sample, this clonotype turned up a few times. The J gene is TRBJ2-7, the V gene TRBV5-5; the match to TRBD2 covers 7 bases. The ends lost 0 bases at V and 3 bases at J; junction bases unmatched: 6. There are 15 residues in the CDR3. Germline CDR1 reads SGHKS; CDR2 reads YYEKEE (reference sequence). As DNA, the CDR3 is TGTGCCAGCAGCTTGGGGCTAGCGGAGCTCTACGAGCAGTACTTC. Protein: CASSLGLAELYEQYF.

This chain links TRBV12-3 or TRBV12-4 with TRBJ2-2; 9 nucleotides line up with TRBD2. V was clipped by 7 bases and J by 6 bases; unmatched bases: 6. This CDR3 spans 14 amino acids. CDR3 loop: CASTSSGSPGELFF. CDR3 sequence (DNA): TGTGCCAGCACGAGTAGCGGGAGTCCCGGGGAGCTGTTTTTT.

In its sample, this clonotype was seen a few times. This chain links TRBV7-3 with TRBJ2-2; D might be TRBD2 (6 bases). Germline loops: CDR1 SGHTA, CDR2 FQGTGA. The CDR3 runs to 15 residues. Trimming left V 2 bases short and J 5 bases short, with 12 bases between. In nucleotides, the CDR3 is TGTGCCAGCAGCTTAGATGGGGCGGGGACCGGGGAGCTGTTTTTT. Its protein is CASSLDGAGTGELFF.